This TCR beta chain was sequenced for a study of shared clonotypes between healthy human individuals. It was CD45RO-negative cells, positively selected for CCR7, that made up naive CD8 cells, with terminally differentiated effector memory CD45RA+ cells excluded. Libraries were prepared by immunoSEQ multiplex PCR; TCRdb keeps only in-frame clonotypes and omits some of them. Altogether millions of clones are present, 85% to 95% being singletons, with the ten largest covering about 1.1%. This clonotype was sampled from a man aged 18 to 35 in good health. Sequencing input: naive CD8+ T cells sorted from blood.

The CDR3 nucleotides read TGCGCCAGCAGCTGGGGACTAGCGGGAGCTGCGTACAATGAGCAGTTCTTC. Its translation is CASSWGLAGAAYNEQFF. The rearrangement links TRBV5-1 to TRBJ2-1, with TRBD2 identical over 14 bases. The CDR3 is 17 amino acids. CDR1 is SGHRS, CDR2 YFSETQ, per germline. Germline trimming cut 3 bases from V and 4 bases from J; bases unmatched to any gene: 6.